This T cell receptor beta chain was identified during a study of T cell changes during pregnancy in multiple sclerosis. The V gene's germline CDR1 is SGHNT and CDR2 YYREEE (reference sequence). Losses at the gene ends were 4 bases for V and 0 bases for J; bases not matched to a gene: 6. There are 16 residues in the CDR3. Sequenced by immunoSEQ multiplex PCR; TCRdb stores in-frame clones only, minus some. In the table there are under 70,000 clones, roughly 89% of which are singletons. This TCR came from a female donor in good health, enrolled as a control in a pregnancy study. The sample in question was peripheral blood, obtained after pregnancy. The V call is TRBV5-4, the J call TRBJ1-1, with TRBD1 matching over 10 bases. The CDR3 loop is CASSVVGQGMNTEAFF. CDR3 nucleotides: TGTGCCAGCAGCGTGGTGGGACAGGGGATGAACACTGAAGCTTTCTTT.